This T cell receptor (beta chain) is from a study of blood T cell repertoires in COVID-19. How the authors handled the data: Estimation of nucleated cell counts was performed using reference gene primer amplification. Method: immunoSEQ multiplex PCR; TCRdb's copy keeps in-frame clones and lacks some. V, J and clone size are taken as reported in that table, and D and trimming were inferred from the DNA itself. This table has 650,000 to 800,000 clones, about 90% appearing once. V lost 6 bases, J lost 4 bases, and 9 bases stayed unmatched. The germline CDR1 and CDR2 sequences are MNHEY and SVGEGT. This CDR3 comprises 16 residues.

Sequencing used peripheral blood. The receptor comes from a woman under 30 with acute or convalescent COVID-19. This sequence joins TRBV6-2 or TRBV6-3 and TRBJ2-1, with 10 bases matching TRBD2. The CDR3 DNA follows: TGTGCCAGCAGCCTATATGCTAGCGGGGGTTACAATGAGCAGTTCTTC. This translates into CASSLYASGGYNEQFF.